The clone carrying this TCR beta chain has only a few counts. Authors' processing steps: Sample-level TCR yields exhibited a median of approximately 88,000, with a range of roughly 20,000 to 750,000. MiXCR was run by TCRdb on the RACE reads, yielding one entry per CDR3 protein. TCRdb's processing, not the study's, gives the V and J calls here. Among roughly 86,000 distinct CDR3 sequences listed, 10% to 13% were seen once. The data stem from a study of human T cells and chemical hapten exposure. Overall study context: 0.01% DPC was applied to the upper back in patch tests, which were read at 6 days. TCR yields differed between samples (mainly from small differences in pooled library volume).

Sample time point: patch test 1, 2 weeks after DPC sensitization. Treatment defined: therapeutic diphenylcyclopropenone sensitization with weekly scalp DPC. This material consisted of whole blood, taken in connection with sensitization to the hapten diphenylcyclopropenone (DPC). This TCR came from a man in his forties with alopecia areata. Some clones in this sample may be carry-over from other donors' samples.

CDR3 sequence (DNA): TGCAGTGCTCGAATAGCGGGAGAGTACAATGAGCAGTTCTTC. This gives the protein CSARIAGEYNEQFF. The chain carries TRBV20-1 and TRBJ2-1, with 9 bases fitting TRBD2. This CDR3 spans 14 amino acids. From germline, CDR1 is DFQATT and CDR2 SNEGSKA (reference sequence). The V segment lost 5 bases and the J segment 4 bases; nucleotides outside the gene matches: 6.